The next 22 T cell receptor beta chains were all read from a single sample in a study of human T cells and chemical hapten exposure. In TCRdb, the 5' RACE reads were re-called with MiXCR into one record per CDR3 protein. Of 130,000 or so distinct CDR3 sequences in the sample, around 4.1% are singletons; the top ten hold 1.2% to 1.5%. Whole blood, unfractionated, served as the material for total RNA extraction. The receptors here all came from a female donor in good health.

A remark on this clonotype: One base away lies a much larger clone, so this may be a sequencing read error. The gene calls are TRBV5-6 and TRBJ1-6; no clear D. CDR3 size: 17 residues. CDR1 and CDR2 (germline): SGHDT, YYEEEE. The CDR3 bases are TGTGCCAGCAGCCTACGACCGACCCTGCTTAATAATTCACTCCTCCACTTT. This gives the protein CASSLRPTLLNNSLLHF.

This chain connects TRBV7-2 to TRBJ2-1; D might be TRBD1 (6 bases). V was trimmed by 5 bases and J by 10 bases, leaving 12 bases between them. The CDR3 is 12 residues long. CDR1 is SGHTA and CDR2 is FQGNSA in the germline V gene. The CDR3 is CASSPKDSEQFF. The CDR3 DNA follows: TGTGCCAGCAGCCCGAAGGACAGCGAGCAGTTCTTC.

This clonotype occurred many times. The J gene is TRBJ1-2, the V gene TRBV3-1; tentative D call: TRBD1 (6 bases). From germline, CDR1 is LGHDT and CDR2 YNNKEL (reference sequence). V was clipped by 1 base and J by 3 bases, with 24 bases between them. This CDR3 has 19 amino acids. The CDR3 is CASSQGEGHLTDFDYGYTF. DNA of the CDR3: TGTGCCAGCAGCCAAGGCGAGGGACACCTGACCGACTTCGACTATGGCTACACCTTC.

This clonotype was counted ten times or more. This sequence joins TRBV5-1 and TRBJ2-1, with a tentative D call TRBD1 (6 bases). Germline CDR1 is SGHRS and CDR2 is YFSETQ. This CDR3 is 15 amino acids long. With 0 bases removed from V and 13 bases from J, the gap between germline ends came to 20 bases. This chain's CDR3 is CASSLAKGVGALQFF. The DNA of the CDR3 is TGCGCCAGCAGCTTGGCCAAGGGAGTGGGGGCTCTACAGTTCTTC.

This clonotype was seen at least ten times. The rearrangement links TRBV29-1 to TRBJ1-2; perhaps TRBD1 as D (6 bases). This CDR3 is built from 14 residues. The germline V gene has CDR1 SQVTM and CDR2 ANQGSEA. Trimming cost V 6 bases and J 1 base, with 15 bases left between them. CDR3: CSVPPDSYNYGYTF. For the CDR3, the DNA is TGCAGCGTACCCCCGGACAGCTATAACTATGGCTACACCTTC. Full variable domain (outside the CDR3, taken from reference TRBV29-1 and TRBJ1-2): SAVISQKPSRDICQRGTSLTIQCQVDSQVTMMFWYRQQPGQSLTLIATANQGSEATYESGFVIDKFPISRPNLTFSTLTVSNMSPEDSSIYLCSVPPDSYNYGYTFGSGTRLTVV.

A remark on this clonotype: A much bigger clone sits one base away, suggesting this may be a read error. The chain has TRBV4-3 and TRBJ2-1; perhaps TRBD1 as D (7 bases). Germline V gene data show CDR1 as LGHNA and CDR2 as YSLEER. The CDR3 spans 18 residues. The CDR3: CVSSQKGAEGLAYNEQFF. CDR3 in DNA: TGCGTCAGCAGCCAAAAGGGGGCGGAGGGGTTAGCCTACAATGAGCAGTTCTTC.

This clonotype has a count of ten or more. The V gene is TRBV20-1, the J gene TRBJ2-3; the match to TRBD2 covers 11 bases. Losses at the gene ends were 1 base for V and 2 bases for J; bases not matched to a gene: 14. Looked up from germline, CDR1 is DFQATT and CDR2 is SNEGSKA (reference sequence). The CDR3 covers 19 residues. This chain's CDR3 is CSARGYRGTSGGNTDTQYF. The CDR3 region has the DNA TGCAGTGCTAGAGGGTACAGGGGTACTAGCGGGGGAAACACAGATACGCAGTATTTT.

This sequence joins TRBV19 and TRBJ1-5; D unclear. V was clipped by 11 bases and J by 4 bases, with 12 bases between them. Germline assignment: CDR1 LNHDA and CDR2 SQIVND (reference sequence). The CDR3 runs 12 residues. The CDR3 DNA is TGTGCCGCGAACAGTCGGAATCAGCCCCAGCATTTT. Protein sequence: CAANSRNQPQHF.

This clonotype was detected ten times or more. The DNA for the CDR3 is TGCGCCAGCTCCTTAGGGGACAGGTCGTCGGATGAGCAGTTCTTC. This sequence encodes CASSLGDRSSDEQFF. The rearrangement uses TRBV5-1 and TRBJ2-1; 8 nucleotides line up with TRBD1. Germline V gene lookup returns CDR1 SGHRS and CDR2 YFSETQ. The CDR3 has 15 amino acids. With 7 bases clipped from V and 8 bases from J, the junction kept 14 bases outside the gene matches.

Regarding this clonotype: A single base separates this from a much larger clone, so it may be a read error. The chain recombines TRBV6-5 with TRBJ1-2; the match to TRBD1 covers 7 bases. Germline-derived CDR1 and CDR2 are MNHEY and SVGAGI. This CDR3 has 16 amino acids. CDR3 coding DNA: TGTGGCAGCAGTTACCGCACAGGGGACACTAACTATGGCTACACCTTC. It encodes CGSSYRTGDTNYGYTF.

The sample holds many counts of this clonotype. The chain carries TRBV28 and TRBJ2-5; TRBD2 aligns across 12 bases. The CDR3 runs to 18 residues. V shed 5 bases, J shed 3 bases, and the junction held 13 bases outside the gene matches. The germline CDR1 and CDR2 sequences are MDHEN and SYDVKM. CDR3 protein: CASSPLTSGGTYKETQYF. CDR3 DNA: TGTGCCAGCAGTCCCCTAACTAGCGGGGGGACATATAAAGAGACCCAGTACTTC. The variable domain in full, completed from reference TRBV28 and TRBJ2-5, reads DVKVTQSSRYLVKRTGEKVFLECVQDMDHENMFWYRQDPGLGLRLIYFSYDVKMKEKGDIPEGYSVSREKKERFSLILESASTNQTSMYLCASSPLTSGGTYKETQYFGPGTRLLVL.

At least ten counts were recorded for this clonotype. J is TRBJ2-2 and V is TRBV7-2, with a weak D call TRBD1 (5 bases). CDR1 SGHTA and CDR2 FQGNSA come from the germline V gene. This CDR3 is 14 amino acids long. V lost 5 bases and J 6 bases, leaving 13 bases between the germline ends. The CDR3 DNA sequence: TGTGCCAGCAGCCCTACTGGGGCCGCCGGGGAGCTGTTTTTT. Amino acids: CASSPTGAAGELFF.

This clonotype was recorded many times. CDR3 protein: CASSAAQGSYEQYF. DNA for the CDR3: TGTGCCAGCAGCGCCGCTCAGGGTTCCTACGAGCAGTACTTC. The J gene is TRBJ2-7, the V gene TRBV7-6; D may be TRBD1 (5 bases). The CDR3 is 14 residues long. Trimming shortened V by 5 bases and J by 1 base, and 12 bases separated the two germline ends. The germline gives CDR1 SGHVS, CDR2 FNYEAQ.

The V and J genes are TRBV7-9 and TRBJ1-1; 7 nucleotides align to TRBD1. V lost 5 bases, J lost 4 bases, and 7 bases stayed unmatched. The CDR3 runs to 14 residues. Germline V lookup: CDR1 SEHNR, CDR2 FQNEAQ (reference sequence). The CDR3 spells CASSPRGGITEAFF. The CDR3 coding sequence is TGTGCCAGCAGCCCCAGGGGGGGAATCACTGAAGCTTTCTTT. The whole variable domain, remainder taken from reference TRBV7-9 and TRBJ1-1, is DTGVSQNPRHKITKRGQNVTFRCDPISEHNRLYWYRQTLGQGPEFLTYFQNEAQLEKSRLLSDRFSAERPKGSFSTLEIQRTEQGDSAMYLCASSPRGGITEAFFGQGTRLTVV.

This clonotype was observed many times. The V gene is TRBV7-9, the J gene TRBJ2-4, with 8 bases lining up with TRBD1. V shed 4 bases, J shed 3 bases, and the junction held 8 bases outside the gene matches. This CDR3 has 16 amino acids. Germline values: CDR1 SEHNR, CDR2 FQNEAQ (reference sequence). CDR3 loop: CASSYGQGDDKNIQYF. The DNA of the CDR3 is TGTGCCAGCAGCTATGGACAGGGAGATGACAAAAACATTCAGTACTTC.

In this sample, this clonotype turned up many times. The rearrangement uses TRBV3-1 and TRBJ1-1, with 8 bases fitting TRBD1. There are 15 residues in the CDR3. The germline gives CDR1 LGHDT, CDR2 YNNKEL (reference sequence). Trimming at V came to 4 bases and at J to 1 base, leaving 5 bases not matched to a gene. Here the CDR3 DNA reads TGTGCCAGCAGCCGCCGGACAGGGAGGAACACTGAAGCTTTCTTT. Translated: CASSRRTGRNTEAFF.

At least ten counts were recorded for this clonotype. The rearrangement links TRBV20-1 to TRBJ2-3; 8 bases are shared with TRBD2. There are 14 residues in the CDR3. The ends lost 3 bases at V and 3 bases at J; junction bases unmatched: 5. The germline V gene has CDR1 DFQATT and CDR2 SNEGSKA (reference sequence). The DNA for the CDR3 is TGCAGTGCTAGTCCTAGCGGGCGAACAGATACGCAGTATTTT. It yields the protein CSASPSGRTDTQYF.

CDR3 amino acids: CASSPRGTDGNTIYF. The DNA of the CDR3 is TGTGCCAGCTCACCACGAGGAACTGACGGAAACACCATATATTTT. V gene TRBV18 combines with J gene TRBJ1-3; D is undetermined. The CDR3 totals 15 residues. V dropped 1 base and J dropped 4 bases, with 11 bases sitting between them. Germline CDR1 KGHSH, CDR2 LQKENI.

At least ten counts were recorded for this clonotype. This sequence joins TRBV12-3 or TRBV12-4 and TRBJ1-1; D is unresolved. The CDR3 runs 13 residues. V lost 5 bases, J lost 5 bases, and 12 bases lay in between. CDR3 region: CASSPTVGTEAFF. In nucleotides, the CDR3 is TGTGCCAGCAGTCCCACGGTTGGTACTGAAGCTTTCTTT.

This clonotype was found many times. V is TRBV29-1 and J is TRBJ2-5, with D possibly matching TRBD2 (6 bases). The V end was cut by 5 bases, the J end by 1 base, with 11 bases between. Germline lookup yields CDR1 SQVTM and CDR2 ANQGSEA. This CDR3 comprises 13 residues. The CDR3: CSVRRDSQETQYF. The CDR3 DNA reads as TGCAGCGTTCGGAGGGATAGCCAAGAGACCCAGTACTTC.

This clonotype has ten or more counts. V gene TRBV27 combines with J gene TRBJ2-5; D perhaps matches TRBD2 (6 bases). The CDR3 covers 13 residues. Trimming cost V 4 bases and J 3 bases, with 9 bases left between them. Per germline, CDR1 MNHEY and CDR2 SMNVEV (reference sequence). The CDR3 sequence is CASSSDYEETQYF. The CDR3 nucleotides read TGTGCCAGCAGTTCGGACTACGAAGAGACCCAGTACTTC.

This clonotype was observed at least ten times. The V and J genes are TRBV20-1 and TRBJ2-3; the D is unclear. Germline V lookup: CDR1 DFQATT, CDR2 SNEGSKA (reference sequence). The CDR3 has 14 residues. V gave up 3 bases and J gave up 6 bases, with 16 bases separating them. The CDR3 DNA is TGCAGTGCTAGGGACCCGGTCGGTTCCGATACGCAGTATTTT. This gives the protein CSARDPVGSDTQYF.